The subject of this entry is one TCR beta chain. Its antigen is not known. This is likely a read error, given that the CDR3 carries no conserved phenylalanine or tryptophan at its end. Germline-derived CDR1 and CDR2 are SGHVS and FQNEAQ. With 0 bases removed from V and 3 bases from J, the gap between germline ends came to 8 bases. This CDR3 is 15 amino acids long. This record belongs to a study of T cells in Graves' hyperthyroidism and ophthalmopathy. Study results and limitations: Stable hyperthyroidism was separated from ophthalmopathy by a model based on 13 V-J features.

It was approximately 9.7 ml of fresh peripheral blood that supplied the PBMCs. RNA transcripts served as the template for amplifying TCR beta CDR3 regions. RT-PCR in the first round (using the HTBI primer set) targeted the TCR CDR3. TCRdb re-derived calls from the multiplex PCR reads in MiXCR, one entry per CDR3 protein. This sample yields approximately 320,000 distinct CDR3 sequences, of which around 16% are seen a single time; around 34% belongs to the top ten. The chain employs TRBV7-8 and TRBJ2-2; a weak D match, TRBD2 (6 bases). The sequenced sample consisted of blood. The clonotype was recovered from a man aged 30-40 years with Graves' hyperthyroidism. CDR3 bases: TGTGCCAGCAGCTTAGCTAGCGGACACACCGGGGAGCTGTTTTCT. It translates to CASSLASGHTGELFS.